The 11 T cell receptor beta chains below were found in one sample sequenced in a study of identical twins' blood T cells (dated by TCRdb to between 2011 and 2013). Receptors were amplified or captured by 5' RACE. These reads were obtained on an Illumina Genome Analyzer IIx. Using fastp trimming at Q25 and MiXCR clonotype assembly, TCRdb reanalyzed the public sequencing data and kept in-frame beta chains. Identical CDR3 proteins give one entry, which carries the most common genes and DNA. The sample data list hundreds of thousands of distinct CDR3 sequences, and 28% of these were observed just once. The ten largest make up about 6% of the sample. The sequenced material came from PBMCs. Receptor source: a woman aged 18-50 years in good health.

This clonotype was picked up many times. The chain carries TRBV29-1 and TRBJ1-2, with D perhaps TRBD1 (5 bases). With 6 bases removed from V and 6 bases from J, the gap between germline ends came to 20 bases. There are 14 residues in the CDR3. The germline CDR1 and CDR2 sequences are SQVTM and ANQGSEA. The CDR3 protein is CSVPTAPLSNGYTF. The CDR3 DNA sequence: TGCAGCGTCCCGACAGCTCCCCTTAGTAATGGCTACACCTTC.

The rearrangement joins TRBV24-1 to TRBJ2-2; no clear D. Germline V lookup: CDR1 KGHDR, CDR2 SFDVKD. The V and J ends lost 4 bases and 3 bases respectively, with 5 bases between them. The CDR3 is 13 residues long. CDR3 nucleotide sequence: TGTGCCACCAGTGACCAATACACCGGGGAGCTGTTTTTT. This gives the protein CATSDQYTGELFF.

The chain employs TRBV7-3 and TRBJ2-2, with D hard to call. CDR3 length equals 16 residues. The V gene lost 1 base and the J gene lost 1 base, with 10 bases spanning the gap. Germline V lookup: CDR1 SGHTA, CDR2 FQGTGA. The CDR3 sequence: CASSLKGRWNTGELFF. The CDR3 region has the DNA TGTGCCAGCAGCTTAAAAGGTCGCTGGAACACCGGGGAGCTGTTTTTT.

The chain combines TRBV7-2 with TRBJ1-1, with D unclear. Germline V gene sequence: CDR1 SGHTA, CDR2 FQGNSA. This CDR3 region has 14 residues. The V and J ends lost 2 bases and 3 bases respectively, with 10 bases between them. The DNA of the CDR3 is TGTGCCAGCAGCTTAATAGGGAGTTACACTGAAGCTTTCTTT. Translation gives CASSLIGSYTEAFF.

J is TRBJ2-7 and V is TRBV12-3 or TRBV12-4, with TRBD1 matching over 9 bases. V was clipped by 3 bases and J by 2 bases; unmatched bases: 2. The CDR3 covers 14 residues. The CDR3 loop reads CASSFRTGAYEQYF. In DNA, the CDR3 is TGTGCCAGCAGTTTTAGGACAGGGGCCTACGAGCAGTACTTC.

This chain joins TRBV23-1 and TRBJ2-7; D is uncertain. TRBV23-1 is known as an ORF, though its function is uncertain. Between the trimmed V and J ends, which lost 6 bases and 2 bases, there was a span of 2 bases. There are 10 residues in the CDR3. DNA for the CDR3: TGCGCCAGCAGGACCTACGAGCAGTACTTC. Protein sequence: CASRTYEQYF.

This clonotype has a count of ten or more. The DNA of the CDR3 is TGTGCCAGCAGTTACTCAAAGAACACTGAAGCTTTCTTT. Translation: CASSYSKNTEAFF. The J gene is TRBJ1-1, the V gene TRBV6-6; D not resolved. V lost 0 bases and J 1 base, leaving 3 bases between the germline ends. This CDR3 contains 13 residues. Germline V gene sequence: CDR1 MNHNY, CDR2 SVGAGI (reference sequence).

This clonotype has at least ten counts. V usage is TRBV27 and J usage is TRBJ2-3; D is uncertain. V was cut by 2 bases and J by 7 bases, with 13 bases left in between. The CDR3 runs to 14 residues. The germline CDR1 and CDR2 sequences are MNHEY and SMNVEV (reference sequence). The CDR3, as DNA: TGTGCCAGCAGTTTACTAACCACTTTTCATACGCAGTATTTT. It specifies CASSLLTTFHTQYF.

The V gene is TRBV24-1, the J gene TRBJ2-1, with 7 bases that match TRBD1. The CDR3 spans 15 residues. Germline V gives CDR1 KGHDR, CDR2 SFDVKD. V dropped 3 bases and J dropped 8; count of bases not matched to a gene: 9. The CDR3: CATSDPRGNFDEQFF. The CDR3 DNA reads TGTGCCACCAGTGATCCCAGGGGGAATTTCGATGAGCAGTTCTTC.

This clonotype was seen more than once but under ten times. The chain employs TRBV11-3 and TRBJ2-7; D remains unclear. Germline loops: CDR1 SGHNT, CDR2 YENEEA. V was pared by 4 bases and J by 6 bases, with 10 bases between. This CDR3 contains 12 residues. CDR3 sequence reads: CASSSGVGEQYF. DNA of the CDR3: TGTGCCAGCAGCTCCGGAGTGGGCGAGCAGTACTTC.

This clonotype was recorded at least ten times. This may arise from a read error, as a much more abundant clone is one base away. The rearrangement joins TRBV12-3 or TRBV12-4 to TRBJ1-3; D gene ambiguous. This CDR3 has 13 residues. Here the CDR3 reads CASSLSDRNTVYF. The CDR3 coding sequence is TGTGCCAGCAGTTTATCTGATCGAAACACCGTATATTTT.